The sequence of this T cell receptor (beta chain) was determined in a study of radiotherapy plus CTLA-4 blockade in lung cancer. Regarding the study as a whole: In blood, early T cell clone dynamics reportedly predicted response best, together with interferon-beta. Some TCR clones had been derived from tumors. These clones expanded in peripheral blood after radiotherapy plus ipilimumab.

Produced via immunoSEQ multiplex PCR; TCRdb's table is partial and in-frame only. The sample contains some 43,000 clones, 75% to 90% of which appear only once. The study gave focal radiation plus ipilimumab CTLA-4 blockade to patients with chemo-refractory metastatic non-small-cell lung cancer. A single count supports this clone. Antigen: not known. Germline loops: CDR1 MDHEN, CDR2 SYDVKM. The CDR3 totals 14 residues. Trimming stripped 3 bases from V and 2 bases from J, with 11 bases between. The V call is TRBV28, the J call TRBJ2-7; D is possibly TRBD1 (7 bases). The sequence was obtained from a human donor with non-small cell lung cancer who had stable disease on radiotherapy plus ipilimumab. The sample in question was peripheral blood, obtained from a patient treated with radiotherapy plus ipilimumab. As DNA, the CDR3 is TGTGCCAGCAGTTTTCCAGGGGGGCCCTACGAGCAGTACTTC. This sequence encodes CASSFPGGPYEQYF. Full variable domain (missing parts from reference TRBV28 and TRBJ2-7): DVKVTQSSRYLVKRTGEKVFLECVQDMDHENMFWYRQDPGLGLRLIYFSYDVKMKEKGDIPEGYSVSREKKERFSLILESASTNQTSMYLCASSFPGGPYEQYFGPGTRLTVT.